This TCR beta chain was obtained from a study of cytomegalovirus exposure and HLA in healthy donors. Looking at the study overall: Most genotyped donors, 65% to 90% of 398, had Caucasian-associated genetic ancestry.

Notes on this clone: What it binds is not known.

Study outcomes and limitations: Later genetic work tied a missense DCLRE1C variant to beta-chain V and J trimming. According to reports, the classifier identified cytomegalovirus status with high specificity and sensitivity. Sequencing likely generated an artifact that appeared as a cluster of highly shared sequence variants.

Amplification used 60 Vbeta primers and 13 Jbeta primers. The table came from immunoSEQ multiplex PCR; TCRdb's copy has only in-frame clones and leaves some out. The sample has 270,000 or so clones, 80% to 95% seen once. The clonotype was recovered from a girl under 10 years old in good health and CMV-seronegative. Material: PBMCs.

CDR3 loop: CASSLGPGGSQDTQYF. CDR3 coding DNA: TGTGCCAGCAGCCTCGGCCCAGGGGGCTCCCAAGATACGCAGTATTTT. The rearrangement links TRBV9 to TRBJ2-3, with 8 bases identical to TRBD1. Germline V lookup: CDR1 SGDLS, CDR2 YYNGEE. The trim removed 4 bases at V and 5 bases at J, leaving 12 bases unmatched. The CDR3 loop spans 16 amino acids.